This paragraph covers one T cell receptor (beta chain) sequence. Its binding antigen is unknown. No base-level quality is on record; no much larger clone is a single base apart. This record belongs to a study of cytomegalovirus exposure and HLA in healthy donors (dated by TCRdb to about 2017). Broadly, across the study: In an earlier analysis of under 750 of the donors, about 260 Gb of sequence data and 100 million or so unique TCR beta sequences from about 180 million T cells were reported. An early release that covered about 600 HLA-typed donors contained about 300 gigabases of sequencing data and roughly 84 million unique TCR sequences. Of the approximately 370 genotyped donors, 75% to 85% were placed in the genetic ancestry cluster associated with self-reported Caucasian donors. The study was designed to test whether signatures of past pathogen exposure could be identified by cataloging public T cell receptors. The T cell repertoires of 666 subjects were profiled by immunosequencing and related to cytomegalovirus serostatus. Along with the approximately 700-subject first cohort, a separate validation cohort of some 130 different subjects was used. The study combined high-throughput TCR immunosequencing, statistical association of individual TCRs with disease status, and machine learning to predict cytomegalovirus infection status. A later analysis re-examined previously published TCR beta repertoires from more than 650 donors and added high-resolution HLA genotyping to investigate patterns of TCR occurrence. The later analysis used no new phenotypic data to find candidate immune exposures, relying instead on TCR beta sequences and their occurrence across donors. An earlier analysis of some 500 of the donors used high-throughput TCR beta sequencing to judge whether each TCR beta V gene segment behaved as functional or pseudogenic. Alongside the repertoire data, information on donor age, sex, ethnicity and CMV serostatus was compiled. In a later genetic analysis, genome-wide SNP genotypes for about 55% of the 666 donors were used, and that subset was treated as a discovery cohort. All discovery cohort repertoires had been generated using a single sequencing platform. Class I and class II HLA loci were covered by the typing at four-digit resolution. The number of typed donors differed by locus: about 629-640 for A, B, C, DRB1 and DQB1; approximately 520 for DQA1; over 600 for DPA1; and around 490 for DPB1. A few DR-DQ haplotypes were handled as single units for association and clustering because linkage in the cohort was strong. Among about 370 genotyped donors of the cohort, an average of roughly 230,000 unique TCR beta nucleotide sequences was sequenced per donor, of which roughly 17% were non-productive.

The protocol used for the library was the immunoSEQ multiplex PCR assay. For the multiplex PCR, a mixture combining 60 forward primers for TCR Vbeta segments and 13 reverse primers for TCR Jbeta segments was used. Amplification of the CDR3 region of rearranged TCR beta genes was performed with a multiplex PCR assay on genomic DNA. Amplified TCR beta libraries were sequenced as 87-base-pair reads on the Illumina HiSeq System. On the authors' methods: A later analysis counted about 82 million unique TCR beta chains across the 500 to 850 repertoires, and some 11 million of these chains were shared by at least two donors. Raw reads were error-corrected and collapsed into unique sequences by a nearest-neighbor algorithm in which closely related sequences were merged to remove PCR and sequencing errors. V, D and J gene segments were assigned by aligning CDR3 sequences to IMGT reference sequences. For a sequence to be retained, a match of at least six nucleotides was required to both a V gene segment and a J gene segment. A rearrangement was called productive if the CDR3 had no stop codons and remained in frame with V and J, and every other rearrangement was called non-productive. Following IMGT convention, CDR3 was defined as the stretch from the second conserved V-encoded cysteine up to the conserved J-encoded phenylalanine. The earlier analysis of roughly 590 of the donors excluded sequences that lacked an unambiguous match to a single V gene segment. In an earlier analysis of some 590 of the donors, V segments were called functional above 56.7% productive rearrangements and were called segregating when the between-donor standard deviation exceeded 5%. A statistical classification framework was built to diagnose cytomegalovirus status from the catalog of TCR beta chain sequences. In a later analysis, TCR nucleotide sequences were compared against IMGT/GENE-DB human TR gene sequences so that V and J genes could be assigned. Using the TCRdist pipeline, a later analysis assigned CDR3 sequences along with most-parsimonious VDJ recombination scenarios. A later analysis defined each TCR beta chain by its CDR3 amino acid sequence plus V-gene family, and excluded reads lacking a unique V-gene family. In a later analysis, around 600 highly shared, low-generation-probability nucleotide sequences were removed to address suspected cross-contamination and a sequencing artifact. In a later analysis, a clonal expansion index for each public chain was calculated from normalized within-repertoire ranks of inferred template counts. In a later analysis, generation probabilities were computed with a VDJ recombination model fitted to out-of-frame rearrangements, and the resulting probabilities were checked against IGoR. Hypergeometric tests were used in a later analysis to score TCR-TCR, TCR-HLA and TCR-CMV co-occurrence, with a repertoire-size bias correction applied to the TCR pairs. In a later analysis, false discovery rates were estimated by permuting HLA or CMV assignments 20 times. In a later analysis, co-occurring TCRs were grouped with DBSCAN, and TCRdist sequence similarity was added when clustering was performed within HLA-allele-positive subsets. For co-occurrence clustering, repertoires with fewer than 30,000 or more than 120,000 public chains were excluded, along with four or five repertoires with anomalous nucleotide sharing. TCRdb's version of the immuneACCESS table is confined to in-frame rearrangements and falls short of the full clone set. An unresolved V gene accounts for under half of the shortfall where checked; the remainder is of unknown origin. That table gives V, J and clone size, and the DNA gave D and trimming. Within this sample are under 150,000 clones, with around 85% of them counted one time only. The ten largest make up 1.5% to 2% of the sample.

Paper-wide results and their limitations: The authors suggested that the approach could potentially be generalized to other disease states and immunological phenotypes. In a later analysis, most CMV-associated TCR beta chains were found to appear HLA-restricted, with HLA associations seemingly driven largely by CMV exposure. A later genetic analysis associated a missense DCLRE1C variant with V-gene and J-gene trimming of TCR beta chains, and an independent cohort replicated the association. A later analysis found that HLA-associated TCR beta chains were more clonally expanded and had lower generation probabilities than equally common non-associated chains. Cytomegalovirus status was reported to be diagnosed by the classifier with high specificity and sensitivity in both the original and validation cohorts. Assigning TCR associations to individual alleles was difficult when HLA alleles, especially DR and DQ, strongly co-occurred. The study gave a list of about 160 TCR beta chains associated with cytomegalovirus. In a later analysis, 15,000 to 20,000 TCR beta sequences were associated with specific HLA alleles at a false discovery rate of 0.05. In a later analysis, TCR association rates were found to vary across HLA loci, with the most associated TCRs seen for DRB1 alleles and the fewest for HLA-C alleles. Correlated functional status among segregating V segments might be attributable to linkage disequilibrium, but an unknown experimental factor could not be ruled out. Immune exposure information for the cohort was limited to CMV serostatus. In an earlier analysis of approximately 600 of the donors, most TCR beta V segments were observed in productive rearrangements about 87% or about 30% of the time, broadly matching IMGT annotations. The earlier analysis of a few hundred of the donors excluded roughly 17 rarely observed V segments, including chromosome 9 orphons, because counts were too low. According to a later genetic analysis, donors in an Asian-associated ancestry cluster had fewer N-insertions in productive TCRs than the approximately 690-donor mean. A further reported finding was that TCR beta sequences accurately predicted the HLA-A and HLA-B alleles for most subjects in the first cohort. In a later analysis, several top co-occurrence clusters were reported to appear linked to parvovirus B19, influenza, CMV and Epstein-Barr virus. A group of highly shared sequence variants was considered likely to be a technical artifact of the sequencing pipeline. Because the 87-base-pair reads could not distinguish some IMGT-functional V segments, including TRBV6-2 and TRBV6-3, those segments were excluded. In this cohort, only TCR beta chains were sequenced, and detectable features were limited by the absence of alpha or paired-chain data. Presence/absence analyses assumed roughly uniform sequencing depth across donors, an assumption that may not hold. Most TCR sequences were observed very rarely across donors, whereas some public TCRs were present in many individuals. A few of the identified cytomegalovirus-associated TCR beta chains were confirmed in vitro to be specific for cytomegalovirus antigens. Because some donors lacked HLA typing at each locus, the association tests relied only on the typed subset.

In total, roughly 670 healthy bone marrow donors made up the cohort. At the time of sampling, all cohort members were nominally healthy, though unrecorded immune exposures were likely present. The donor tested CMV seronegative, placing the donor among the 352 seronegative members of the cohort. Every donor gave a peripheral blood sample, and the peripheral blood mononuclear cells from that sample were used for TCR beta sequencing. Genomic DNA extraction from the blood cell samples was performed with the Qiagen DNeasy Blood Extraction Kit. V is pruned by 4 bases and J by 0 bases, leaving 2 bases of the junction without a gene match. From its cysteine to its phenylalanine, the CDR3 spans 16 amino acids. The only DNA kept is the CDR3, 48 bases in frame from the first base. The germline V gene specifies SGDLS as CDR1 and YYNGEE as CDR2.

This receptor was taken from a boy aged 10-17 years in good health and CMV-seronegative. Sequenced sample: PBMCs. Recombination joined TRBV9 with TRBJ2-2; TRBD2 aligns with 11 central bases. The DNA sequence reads TGTGCCAGCAGCCCGGGACTAGCGGCGAACACCGGGGAGCTGTTTTTT. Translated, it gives CASSPGLAANTGELFF.